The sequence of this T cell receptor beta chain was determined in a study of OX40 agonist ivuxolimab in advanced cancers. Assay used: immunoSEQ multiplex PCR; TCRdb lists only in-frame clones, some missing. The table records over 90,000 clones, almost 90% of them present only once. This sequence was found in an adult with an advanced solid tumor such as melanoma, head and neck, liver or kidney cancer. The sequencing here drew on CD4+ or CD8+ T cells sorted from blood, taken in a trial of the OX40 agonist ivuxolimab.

In DNA, the CDR3 is TGTGCCAGCAGCAAGCCCATGAAACCTTTGGACAGGGGAAGAAAAAATGGCTACACCTTC. Translation: CASSKPMKPLDRGRKNGYTF. The chain is built from TRBV21-1 and TRBJ1-2; the D call in the table, TRBD1, was not verified against the DNA. TRBV21-1 is designated a pseudogene. This CDR3 spans 20 amino acids.